Given below is one TCR beta chain in context. Its specificity is not known. V was trimmed by 6 bases and J by 0 bases, leaving 11 bases between them. The length of the CDR3 is 14 residues. Primers used in a second PCR of about 7 to 12 cycles were a sample-barcoded 5' primer and a J-beta primer mix. The study obtained at least 3 million CDR3-containing paired-end reads from every sample. Each CDR3 protein is one row after TCRdb ran MiXCR on the 5' RACE reads. The sample has 780,000 or so distinct CDR3 sequences, roughly 53% seen once. This sample was taken from a study of blood T cells in healthy people across ages. General observations from the study: Fewer expanded clones and more diversity marked long-lived versus aged donors. Per-million-T-cell TCR beta diversity fell roughly linearly with age.

Healthy individuals of Caucasian origin from Russia, aged about 6 to 100, served as donors. This clonotype originated in a man older than 75 in good health. What was sequenced was blood. The chain combines TRBV12-3 or TRBV12-4 with TRBJ1-1, with D perhaps matching TRBD1 (6 bases). In nucleotides, the CDR3 is TGTGCCAGCAGCCGGACAGCGTTGAACACTGAAGCTTTCTTT. Protein sequence: CASSRTALNTEAFF.